The clone carrying this T cell receptor (beta chain) was seen only a few times. No antigen is known for it. The source of the sample is a study of cytomegalovirus exposure and HLA in healthy donors. Study-level results: When analyzed later, a missense DCLRE1C variant was found to be linked to TCR beta V- and J-gene trimming. In a later analysis, approximately 15,000 TCR beta sequences were associated with HLA alleles at 0.05 false discovery rate. A few chains linked to CMV were shown in vitro to be specific for CMV antigens.

This PCR relied on a set of 60 Vbeta primers and 13 Jbeta primers. Data came from immunoSEQ multiplex PCR; TCRdb stores just in-frame clones and leaves some out. Among some 110,000 clones, about 64% were seen once, and the ten largest hold roughly 2.8%. Material for sequencing was PBMCs. The origin of this receptor is a female donor in good health and CMV-seronegative.

CDR3 coding DNA: TGTGCCAGCAGCCCAACGGACAGGGGAGGCGAAAAACTGTTTTTT. Protein: CASSPTDRGGEKLFF. The chain combines TRBV4-2 with TRBJ1-4, with 9 bases aligning to TRBD1. V trimming: 4 bases; J trimming: 8 bases; junction bases outside the gene matches: 8. The germline gives CDR1 LGHNA, CDR2 YNFKEQ. The CDR3 length is 15 residues.